This T cell receptor beta chain was sequenced for a study of T-cell memory formation after mild COVID-19. Study-level information: Each donor largely had its own TCR clusters. Regarding the study as a whole: The study detected some responding clones in pre-infection memory, suggesting cross-reactive memory joined.

Trimming left V 7 bases short and J 2 bases short, with 14 bases between. This CDR3 comprises 14 residues. In germline, CDR1 is SGHVS, CDR2 FNYEAQ. Of note for this clonotype: Its specificity is unknown.

It was 5'RACE with constant-segment primers that produced the TCR alpha and TCR beta cDNA libraries, which carried sample barcodes and UMIs. TCRdb recomputed calls from the 5' RACE reads with MiXCR, one row per CDR3 protein. The sample shows more than 100,000 distinct CDR3 sequences, about 15% of them seen only once. This clonotype originated in a man aged 18 to 30 who had mild COVID-19 (a few samples of this study predate the infection). Cell type and time point are not known. The rearrangement uses TRBV7-6 and TRBJ2-5; a possible D gene is TRBD1 (5 bases). The source material was PBMCs or a T cell subset sorted from them (not recorded which). The CDR3 DNA follows: TGTGCCAGCACCCCGTGGGCAGGGCAAGAGACCCAGTACTTC. Its translation: CASTPWAGQETQYF.